The next 10 T cell receptor beta chains were all read from a single sample in a study of T cell responses to AZD1222 COVID-19 vaccine. The data were produced by immunoSEQ multiplex PCR, yet TCRdb's version contains in-frame clones alone and is incomplete. Counted here are about 120,000 clones, 85% to 90% occurring once; the ten biggest clones make up 20% to 25%. This material consisted of peripheral blood, taken on day 0 of AZD1222 vaccination. These receptors were taken from an adult in good health.

The genes are TRBV5-1 and TRBJ1-4; D gene uncertain. Trimming took off 0 bases at V and 10 bases at J, with 13 bases between the two ends. The CDR3 covers 14 residues. Germline CDR1 is SGHRS and CDR2 is YFSETQ. The DNA for the CDR3 is TGCGCCAGCAGCTTGGGCTGGGAGACGGGAAAACTGTTTTTT. Translation gives CASSLGWETGKLFF.

This clone was seen a few times. This chain links TRBV12-3 or TRBV12-4 with TRBJ2-3; D unresolved. V was pared by 6 bases and J by 6 bases, with 10 bases between. The CDR3 covers 12 residues. CDR3 region: CASRLHRDTQYF. Written as DNA, the CDR3 is TGTGCCAGCAGGCTCCACCGGGATACGCAGTATTTT.

This chain connects TRBV5-8 to TRBJ1-4; no definite D call. CDR3 size: 14 residues. In germline, CDR1 is SGHTS, CDR2 YDEGEE. V gave up 0 bases and J gave up 5 bases, with 8 bases separating them. CDR3 DNA: TGTGCCAGCAGCTTGGTGGGATTGAATGAAAAACTGTTTTTT. This encodes CASSLVGLNEKLFF.

This chain joins TRBV20-1 and TRBJ1-2; TRBD1 agrees at 10 bases. The V gene's germline CDR1 is DFQATT and CDR2 SNEGSKA (reference sequence). The CDR3 is 15 amino acids. The J segment lost 3 bases and the V segment lost 3 bases, leaving 7 bases of the junction unmatched. The CDR3 is CSASATGGGDYGYTF. The CDR3 nucleotides read TGCAGTGCTAGTGCGACAGGGGGCGGTGACTATGGCTACACCTTC.

This clone was seen a few times. V gene TRBV9 combines with J gene TRBJ2-7; 8 bases fit TRBD2. The CDR3 spans 15 residues. Germline V lookup: CDR1 SGDLS, CDR2 YYNGEE. Losses at the gene ends were 4 bases for V and 1 base for J; bases not matched to a gene: 7. CDR3 in DNA: TGTGCCAGCAGCCCCCGGGGCGGGGGGTCCTACGAGCAGTACTTC. Translated: CASSPRGGGSYEQYF.

This chain uses TRBV7-2 with TRBJ2-5; 12 nucleotides match TRBD2. Germline V gene data show CDR1 as SGHTA and CDR2 as FQGNSA. The V and J ends lost 5 bases and 4 bases, in that order; junction bases with no gene match: 8. The CDR3 consists of 16 residues. The CDR3 sequence: CASSPDLAGGRETQYF. The DNA for the CDR3 is TGTGCCAGCAGCCCGGATCTAGCGGGGGGGCGAGAGACCCAGTACTTC.

CDR3 coding DNA: TGTGCCAGCATAAGCTCGGAGACAGGGGCTGAAGCTTTCTTT. Translated: CASISSETGAEAFF. The chain employs TRBV2 and TRBJ1-1; TRBD1 matches 8 bases. Germline assignment: CDR1 SNHLY and CDR2 FYNNEI. The CDR3 sequence is 14 residues long. Losses at the gene ends were 7 bases for V and 6 bases for J; bases not matched to a gene: 10. The whole variable domain, filled in from reference TRBV2 and TRBJ1-1, reads EPEVTQTPSHQVTQMGQEVILRCVPISNHLYFYWYRQILGQKVEFLVSFYNNEISEKSEIFDDQFSVERPDGSNFTLKIRSTKLEDSAMYFCASISSETGAEAFFGQGTRLTVV.

The rearrangement joins TRBV7-2 to TRBJ2-7, with D perhaps matching TRBD1 (6 bases). CDR1 is SGHTA, CDR2 FQGNSA, per germline. The CDR3 is 13 residues long. The germline V and J ends were trimmed by 5 bases and 3 bases, with 11 bases remaining between them. The CDR3, as DNA: TGTGCCAGCAGCCCTGGACAGAGCTACGAGCAGTACTTC. As protein: CASSPGQSYEQYF.

For the CDR3, the DNA is TGTGCCAGCAGCGCACATTATGGCTACACCTTC. Protein: CASSAHYGYTF. The chain recombines TRBV12-3 or TRBV12-4 with TRBJ1-2; D not resolved. Deletions cut 6 bases from V and 5 bases from J, with 7 bases between. The CDR3 is 11 residues long.

V is TRBV29-1 and J is TRBJ2-7; D unresolved. This CDR3 region has 13 residues. From germline, CDR1 is SQVTM and CDR2 ANQGSEA. Trimming removed 4 bases at V and 1 base at J, with 11 bases between. The CDR3 protein is CSVVGVDSYEQYF. CDR3 in DNA: TGCAGCGTTGTTGGTGTCGATTCCTACGAGCAGTACTTC.